This is a list of T cell receptor beta chains from one sample in a study of monozygotic twins with cystic fibrosis. Clones were sequenced by immunoSEQ multiplex PCR, and TCRdb holds only the in-frame ones, with some missing. The sample contains almost 20,000 clones, under 95% of which appear only once. The source material was blood. These receptors were collected from a girl aged 2 to 9 with cystic fibrosis. Each CDR3 is given with its conserved first and last residue.

CASGRQGTSYEQYF	TRBJ2-7	TRBV6-5
CAISESRPSGNTIYF	TRBJ1-3	TRBV10-3
CASIVPREENEQFF	TRBJ2-1	TRBV27
CASQEREVEEQFF	TRBJ2-1	TRBV6-5
CSVTGTGGRDEQFF	TRBJ2-1	TRBV29-1
CASSRTPGQINTEAFF	TRBJ1-1	TRBV19
CASSSTDATNEKLFF	TRBJ1-4	TRBV7-8
CASSSRTSGRAVDTQYF	TRBJ2-3	TRBV7-9
CASRSPGRLFREQFF	TRBJ2-1	TRBV5-6
CASSLWDGNQPQHF	TRBJ1-5	TRBV7-8
CAISGNIGHGRGGTYEQYF	TRBJ2-7	TRBV10-3
CTSSHLSTGGAGRYGYTF	TRBJ1-2	TRBV1
CASSLQNSNQPQHF	TRBJ1-5	TRBV7-9
CASSVRGSTEAFF	TRBJ1-1	TRBV19
CASRDGLRSKETQYF	TRBJ2-5	TRBV5-4
CASTPSSYEQYF	TRBJ2-7	TRBV28
CASSLYSNQPQHF	TRBJ1-5	TRBV28
CASSLGGQGGFFGGYTF	TRBJ1-2	TRBV27